The clone carrying this T cell receptor beta chain has only one observation. All donors qualified as healthy HIV-negative adults and had experienced no recent acute infections or vaccinations. The source of the sample is a study of shared clonotypes between healthy human individuals. The CDR3 is made up of 14 amino acids. The ends were cut back, 2 bases at V and 3 bases at J, with 11 bases in the middle. Germline V gene sequence: CDR1 WNHNN, CDR2 SYGVQD (reference sequence). The protocol was immunoSEQ multiplex PCR, while the TCRdb copy is restricted to in-frame clones and leaves out a portion. The sample includes about 450,000 clones, about 76% seen only once; the top ten take 13%.

The source material was PBMCs. The clonotype originates from a middle-aged woman in good health. Some clones in this sample may be carry-over from other donors' samples. V usage is TRBV10-1 and J usage is TRBJ2-7; the D is unclear. The CDR3 DNA is TGCGCCAGCAGTGAGCGGTACAGCTTCTACGAGCAGTACTTC. Translating gives CASSERYSFYEQYF.